The sequence of this T cell receptor beta chain was determined in a study of beta chain features in type 1 diabetes. All of the isolated RNA was reverse transcribed, so expressed TCRB transcripts were sequenced. Here immunoSEQ multiplex PCR was the method, and the copy in TCRdb shows in-frame clones only, minus some. The sample has about 110,000 clones, almost 40% seen once. Notes on the study in general: Highly expressing activated T cells could be over-counted with a cDNA template.

Comments on this clone: Its antigen remains unknown.

This CDR3 has 14 residues. The germline V gene encodes CDR1 SGHRS and CDR2 YFSETQ. V gave up 1 base and J gave up 1 base, with 5 bases separating them. The V gene is TRBV5-1, the J gene TRBJ2-2; D call uncertain. The receptor was derived from a woman aged 18-35 years in good health. The material sequenced was stem cell memory CD4+ T cells from blood. CDR3 DNA sequence: TGCGCCAGCAGCTTGCCAGGGAACACCGGGGAGCTGTTTTTT. This sequence encodes CASSLPGNTGELFF.